The 12 T cell receptor beta chains in this list originate from one sample, sequenced in a study of cytomegalovirus exposure and HLA in healthy donors. Amplification used 60 Vbeta primers and 13 Jbeta primers. Profiled with immunoSEQ multiplex PCR; TCRdb holds only in-frame clones, not every one. This table holds around 50,000 clones. The sequencing sample was made of PBMCs. Receptors originate from a male donor in good health and CMV-seropositive.

The genes are TRBV29-1 and TRBJ1-1; TRBD1 aligns across 8 bases. The ends lost 7 bases at V and 5 bases at J; junction bases unmatched: 9. The CDR3 has 13 amino acids. Germline assignment: CDR1 SQVTM and CDR2 ANQGSEA. The CDR3 coding sequence is TGCAGCGGAACGACAGGGGCTGGGACTGAAGCTTTCTTT. It translates to CSGTTGAGTEAFF.

The chain carries TRBV10-3 and TRBJ2-7; TRBD2 matches at 12 bases. Germline trimming cut 2 bases from V and 6 bases from J; bases unmatched to any gene: 5. The CDR3 covers 15 residues. Per germline, CDR1 ENHRY and CDR2 SYGVKD. Here the CDR3 reads CAISEASGGAGEQYF. The CDR3 DNA reads TGTGCCATCAGTGAGGCTAGCGGGGGGGCAGGCGAGCAGTACTTC.

The chain uses TRBV10-3 and TRBJ1-6; maybe TRBD1 (5 bases). In germline, CDR1 is ENHRY, CDR2 SYGVKD. The CDR3 contains 14 residues. V dropped 4 bases and J dropped 10 bases, with 14 bases sitting between them. The CDR3 region has the DNA TGTGCCATCAGTGTCGCAGGGAAAGACTCACCCCTCCACTTT. This translates into CAISVAGKDSPLHF.

The J gene is TRBJ2-5, the V gene TRBV6-1; maybe TRBD1 (6 bases). CDR1 MNHNS and CDR2 SASEGT come from the germline V gene. V was trimmed by 6 bases and J by 5 bases, leaving 19 bases between them. The length of the CDR3 is 15 residues. As DNA, the CDR3 is TGTGCCAGCAGACTACAGGGTAGGGAATTGGAGACCCAGTACTTC. It specifies CASRLQGRELETQYF.

This chain uses TRBV28 with TRBJ2-7, with TRBD1 matching 9 bases. The CDR3 runs 15 residues. V lost 5 bases, J lost 4 bases, and 9 bases stayed unmatched. The germline gives CDR1 MDHEN, CDR2 SYDVKM. As DNA, the CDR3 is TGTGCCAGCAGTACTAAGGGACAGGGAAGGTACGAGCAGTACTTC. It codes for CASSTKGQGRYEQYF.

The chain employs TRBV5-1 and TRBJ2-3, with 7 bases that match TRBD1. CDR1 is SGHRS, CDR2 YFSETQ, per germline. This CDR3 contains 13 residues. V shed 2 bases, J shed 10 bases, and the junction held 7 bases outside the gene matches. This chain's CDR3 is CASSFGQDGAQYF. The CDR3 region has the DNA TGCGCCAGCAGCTTCGGACAGGACGGGGCGCAGTATTTT.

The chain combines TRBV18 with TRBJ2-2, with no clear D. Trimming removed 3 bases from V and 8 bases from J, with 10 bases in between. This CDR3 has 13 residues. CDR1 and CDR2 (germline): KGHSH, LQKENI. The CDR3 nucleotides are TGTGCCAGCTCACCTTCCACTCCAGGGGAGCTGTTTTTT. The encoded protein is CASSPSTPGELFF.

The rearrangement uses TRBV10-3 and TRBJ1-2; 10 positions match TRBD1. The CDR3 consists of 15 residues. V shed 0 bases, J shed 6 bases, and the junction held 4 bases outside the gene matches. Germline-derived CDR1 and CDR2 are ENHRY and SYGVKD. The CDR3 spells CAISESGTGEDGYTF. In nucleotides, the CDR3 is TGTGCCATCAGTGAGTCTGGGACAGGGGAGGATGGCTACACCTTC.

The chain has TRBV5-4 and TRBJ1-1, with 8 bases identical to TRBD1. Unmatched junction bases numbered 14, after V lost 4 bases and J lost 6 bases. The CDR3 extends over 16 amino acids. Germline CDR1 is SGHNT and CDR2 is YYREEE (reference sequence). The CDR3 is CASSPRLTGAGSEAFF. Written as DNA, the CDR3 is TGTGCCAGCAGCCCTAGGCTGACAGGGGCCGGGTCTGAAGCTTTCTTT.

The V and J genes are TRBV5-8 and TRBJ2-4; 7 bases are a match to TRBD1. V lost 10 bases to trimming and J lost 8 bases; unmatched junction nucleotides: 15. The CDR3 is made up of 14 amino acids. In germline, CDR1 is SGHTS, CDR2 YDEGEE. The CDR3 loop reads CARTPEDRADIQYF. In DNA form, the CDR3 reads TGTGCCCGCACCCCTGAAGACAGGGCGGACATTCAGTACTTC.

The genes are TRBV28 and TRBJ1-6; tentative D call: TRBD1 (5 bases). V was cut by 5 bases and J by 4 bases, with 15 bases left in between. Looked up from germline, CDR1 is MDHEN and CDR2 is SYDVKM. This CDR3 is 16 amino acids long. The DNA of the CDR3 is TGTGCCAGCAGTCGGGCTATTGGGGCATATAATTCACCCCTCCACTTT. Protein sequence: CASSRAIGAYNSPLHF.

This chain links TRBV18 with TRBJ1-4; TRBD1 might be the D (6 bases). Germline V gives CDR1 KGHSH, CDR2 LQKENI. The V end lost 4 bases, the J end lost 4 bases, and 25 bases lay between the germline ends. The CDR3 is 19 amino acids. CDR3 nucleotide sequence: TGTGCCAGCTCACGATCCGGCAGGGGTGCCAGTAGAGGTAATGAAAAACTGTTTTTT. Translation: CASSRSGRGASRGNEKLFF.